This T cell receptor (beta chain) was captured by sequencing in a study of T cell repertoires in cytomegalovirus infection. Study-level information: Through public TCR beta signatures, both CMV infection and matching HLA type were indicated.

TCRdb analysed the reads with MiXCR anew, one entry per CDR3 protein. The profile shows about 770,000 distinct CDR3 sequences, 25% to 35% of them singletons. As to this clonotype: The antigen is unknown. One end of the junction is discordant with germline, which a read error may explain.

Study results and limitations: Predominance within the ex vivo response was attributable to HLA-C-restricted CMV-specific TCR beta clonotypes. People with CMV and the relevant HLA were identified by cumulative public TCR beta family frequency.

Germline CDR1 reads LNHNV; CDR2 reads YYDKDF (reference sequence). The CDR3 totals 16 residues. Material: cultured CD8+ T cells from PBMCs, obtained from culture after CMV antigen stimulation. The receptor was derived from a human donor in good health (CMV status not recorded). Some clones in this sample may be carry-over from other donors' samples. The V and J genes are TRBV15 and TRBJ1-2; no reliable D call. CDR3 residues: CATSRERWEAFDGFTF. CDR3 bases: TGTGCCACCAGCAGAGAAAGGTGGGAGGCATTCGATGGCTTCACCTTC. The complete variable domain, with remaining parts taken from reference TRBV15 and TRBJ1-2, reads DAMVIQNPRYQVTQFGKPVTLSCSQTLNHNVMYWYQQKSSQAPKLLFHYYDKDFNNEADTPDNFQSRRPNTSFCFLDIRSPGLGDTAMYLCATSRERWEAFDGFTFGSGTRLTVV.